The 25 T cell receptor beta chains below were found in one sample sequenced in a study of CD8 T cells in ankylosing spondylitis. TCRdb re-called the 5' RACE reads through MiXCR, storing one row per CDR3 protein. There are 200,000 to 250,000 distinct CDR3 sequences in the sample; under 12% occur only once, and 2.5% to 3% lies in the top ten. The material sequenced was blood, either unsorted or a sorted T cell fraction (not recorded which). The receptors shown here come from a male donor with ankylosing spondylitis or in good health (not recorded which).

This clonotype was recorded a few times. A single base separates this from a much larger clone, so it may be a read error. CDR3: CASSLGTSPTEAFF. The CDR3 DNA reads as TGTGCCAGCAGCTTGGGGACATCGCCCACTGAAGCTTTCTTT. This rearrangement joins TRBV5-6 to TRBJ1-1; tentative D call: TRBD1 (5 bases). Trimming removed 0 bases at V and 4 bases at J, with 10 bases between. CDR3 length equals 14 residues. Looked up from germline, CDR1 is SGHDT and CDR2 is YYEEEE.

This clonotype showed up just a few times. The chain joins TRBV7-9 to TRBJ2-6; tentatively, D is TRBD1 (5 bases). The germline gives CDR1 SEHNR, CDR2 FQNEAQ (reference sequence). This CDR3 is built from 15 residues. V lost 1 base, J lost 5 bases, and 9 bases lay in between. For the CDR3, the DNA is TGTGCCAGCAGCTTAGACAGGCTTAGGGCCAACGTCCTGACTTTC. This codes for CASSLDRLRANVLTF.

This clonotype was counted ten times or more. The CDR3 DNA is TGTGCCAGCCGAGCGGCAAGCTCCTACAATGAGCAGTTCTTC. It specifies CASRAASSYNEQFF. The chain recombines TRBV2 with TRBJ2-1, with a possible D match to TRBD2 (5 bases). CDR1 and CDR2 (germline): SNHLY, FYNNEI. CDR3 length: 14 residues. The V gene lost 8 bases and the J gene lost 0 bases, with 11 bases spanning the gap. The full variable domain, in which reference TRBV2 and TRBJ2-1 provide the parts outside the CDR3, is EPEVTQTPSHQVTQMGQEVILRCVPISNHLYFYWYRQILGQKVEFLVSFYNNEISEKSEIFDDQFSVERPDGSNFTLKIRSTKLEDSAMYFCASRAASSYNEQFFGPGTRLTVL.

This clonotype was seen repeatedly, ten times or more. The chain joins TRBV20-1 to TRBJ2-7; tentative D call: TRBD1 (6 bases). The germline gives CDR1 DFQATT, CDR2 SNEGSKA (reference sequence). The CDR3 runs 14 residues. The germline V and J ends were trimmed by 6 bases and 3 bases, with 18 bases remaining between them. The CDR3 sequence is CSAHRPGQFYEQYF. As DNA, the CDR3 is TGCAGTGCCCACAGACCAGGACAGTTCTACGAGCAGTACTTC.

This clonotype occurred a few times. The rearrangement uses TRBV5-6 and TRBJ2-7; 9 positions agree with TRBD2. Losses at the gene ends were 1 base for V and 3 bases for J; bases not matched to a gene: 8. Germline assignment: CDR1 SGHDT and CDR2 YYEEEE. CDR3 size: 16 residues. The CDR3 protein is CASSLYPSGGNYEQYF. CDR3 DNA: TGTGCCAGCAGCTTGTATCCGAGCGGGGGGAACTACGAGCAGTACTTC.

The chain has TRBV7-6 and TRBJ2-5; D not resolved. Trimming cost V 4 bases and J 6 bases, with 9 bases left between them. This CDR3 has 12 amino acids. CDR1 is SGHVS and CDR2 is FNYEAQ in the germline V gene. CDR3 nucleotides: TGTGCCAGCAGCTCCGCCGTAAAGACCCAGTACTTC. Residues: CASSSAVKTQYF.

This clonotype was picked up a small number of times. V and J are TRBV20-1 and TRBJ2-7, with 11 bases matching TRBD2. This CDR3 region has 17 residues. CDR1 is DFQATT, CDR2 SNEGSKA, per germline (reference sequence). Trimming cost V 5 bases and J 4 bases; bases outside gene matches: 16. The DNA of the CDR3 is TGCAGTGCTCAGCGGGCCTTAGCGGGGGGGCCCCCTTACGAGCAGTACTTC. Translated: CSAQRALAGGPPYEQYF.

This clonotype was recorded a few times. This sequence joins TRBV7-2 and TRBJ2-3; 11 bases map to TRBD2. Germline assignment: CDR1 SGHTA and CDR2 FQGNSA. This CDR3 contains 15 residues. J lost 5 bases, V lost 0 bases, and 1 base had no gene match. The CDR3 DNA reads as TGTGCCAGCAGCTTAGCCGGGACTAGCGGAGATACGCAGTATTTT. Translated, it gives CASSLAGTSGDTQYF.

The sample holds many counts of this clonotype. The CDR3 is CASSHATGNTEAFF. DNA of the CDR3: TGTGCCAGCAGCCACGCGACAGGGAACACTGAAGCTTTCTTT. V usage is TRBV3-1 and J usage is TRBJ1-1; weak D call: TRBD1 (6 bases). This CDR3 contains 14 residues. V was trimmed by 3 bases and J by 1 base, leaving 9 bases between them. Per the germline V gene, CDR1 is LGHDT and CDR2 is YNNKEL (reference sequence). The full variable domain, with the rest looked up from reference TRBV3-1 and TRBJ1-1, is DTAVSQTPKYLVTQMGNDKSIKCEQNLGHDTMYWYKQDSKKFLKIMFSYNNKELIINETVPNRFSPKSPDKAHLNLHINSLELGDSAVYFCASSHATGNTEAFFGQGTRLTVV.

This clonotype came up many times. The chain joins TRBV6-5 to TRBJ2-5; TRBD2 is a possible D gene (5 bases). This CDR3 has 14 amino acids. Germline values: CDR1 MNHEY, CDR2 SVGAGI. Trimming removed 2 bases from V and 5 bases from J, with 12 bases in between. The DNA of the CDR3 is TGTGCCAGCAGTTACGTGGTGGGAGCGGAGACCCAGTACTTC. Its translation is CASSYVVGAETQYF.

This clonotype was counted at least ten times. This chain uses TRBV21-1 with TRBJ2-7; the table assigns TRBD1, which was not confirmed against the DNA. TRBV21-1 is an annotated pseudogene. The CDR3 sequence is 15 residues long. CDR3 amino acids: CARQKNRRGFYEQYF. The CDR3 nucleotides are TGTGCCAGACAAAAAAACCGGCGGGGGTTCTACGAGCAGTACTTC.

This clonotype has just a few counts. The chain employs TRBV12-1 and TRBJ1-1; the DNA was not compared with TRBD1, the D call given in the table. TRBV12-1 constitutes a pseudogene. CDR3 length: 18 amino acids. The CDR3: CASSFVGRSSRGPTEAFF. The CDR3 DNA sequence: TGTGCCAGCAGCTTTGTAGGTCGGAGCAGCAGGGGGCCAACTGAAGCTTTCTTT.

This clonotype appeared many times. The chain combines TRBV10-2 with TRBJ2-1, with 8 bases fitting TRBD2. The ends lost 6 bases at V and 4 bases at J; junction bases unmatched: 8. CDR1 and CDR2 (germline): WSHSY, SAAADI. The CDR3 is 15 amino acids. CDR3 sequence (DNA): TGCGCCAGCAGGGGGACTAGATCCCTTTACAATGAGCAGTTCTTC. Protein sequence: CASRGTRSLYNEQFF.

Ten or more counts support this clonotype. The CDR3, as DNA: TGTGCCATCAGTGAGCAGGGTCGCGAGCAGTACTTC. This sequence encodes CAISEQGREQYF. This chain links TRBV10-3 with TRBJ2-7, with a weak D call TRBD1 (5 bases). In germline, CDR1 is ENHRY, CDR2 SYGVKD. Trimming stripped 2 bases from V and 6 bases from J, with 8 bases between. This CDR3 has 12 residues.

The chain employs TRBV25-1 and TRBJ2-7; D perhaps matches TRBD1 (5 bases). The germline gives CDR1 MGHDK, CDR2 SYGVNS. V was pared by 8 bases and J by 8 bases, with 22 bases between. CDR3 length equals 14 residues. CDR3 residues: CASGLSETGSKQYF. CDR3 nucleotides: TGTGCCAGCGGATTATCTGAAACAGGCTCAAAGCAGTACTTC.

The V and J genes are TRBV27 and TRBJ1-2; D uncertain. This CDR3 comprises 14 residues. Germline-derived CDR1 and CDR2 are MNHEY and SMNVEV (reference sequence). The V end lost 0 bases, the J end lost 3 bases, and 8 bases lay between the germline ends. This chain's CDR3 is CASSLSWADYGYTF. CDR3 nucleotide sequence: TGTGCCAGCAGTTTATCCTGGGCGGACTATGGCTACACCTTC.

In its sample, this clonotype was seen many times. The CDR3 coding sequence is TGTGCCAGCAGTTCTAAGTCTAGCGGAAACATTCAGTACTTC. Translated: CASSSKSSGNIQYF. This sequence joins TRBV6-2 or TRBV6-3 and TRBJ2-4, with 7 bases lining up with TRBD2. This CDR3 spans 14 amino acids. Trimming at V came to 4 bases and at J to 6 bases, leaving 6 bases not matched to a gene. The germline CDR1 and CDR2 sequences are MNHEY and SVGEGT.

This clonotype has a count of ten or more. The chain joins TRBV2 to TRBJ2-3; D may be TRBD2 (6 bases). V gave up 2 bases and J gave up 2 bases, with 14 bases separating them. The length of the CDR3 is 16 residues. Germline CDR1 SNHLY, CDR2 FYNNEI. CDR3 sequence (DNA): TGTGCCAGCAGTGAATCATTCGCGGGGTTCACAGATACGCAGTATTTT. Translating gives CASSESFAGFTDTQYF.

A word on this clonotype: It may be a read error: a sequence one base away is much more abundant. This chain joins TRBV5-1 and TRBJ1-5; D might be TRBD1 or TRBD2, each matching 5 bases. With the DNA end fitting TRBJ2-3 better, the J assignment may be wrong. CDR3 length: 13 amino acids. Looked up from germline, CDR1 is SGHRS and CDR2 is YFSETQ. The CDR3 sequence: CASSPGTDQPQYF. In DNA form, the CDR3 reads TGCGCCAGCAGCCCGGGGACGGATCAGCCCCAGTATTTT.

The chain employs TRBV11-3 and TRBJ2-3; possibly TRBD2 for D (5 bases). The V end was cut by 7 bases, the J end by 2 bases, with 22 bases between. This CDR3 is 17 amino acids long. Germline V gene data show CDR1 as SGHNT and CDR2 as YENEEA. The CDR3 coding sequence is TGTGCCAGCACCCCTGGAGGTGGTAAAGGACCCACAGATACGCAGTATTTT. The encoded protein is CASTPGGGKGPTDTQYF.

This chain connects TRBV11-3 to TRBJ1-1, with D maybe TRBD1 (6 bases). Per the germline V gene, CDR1 is SGHNT and CDR2 is YENEEA. Trimming took 4 bases from V and 4 from J, leaving 10 bases between them. The CDR3 contains 13 residues. CDR3 residues: CASSSRGSTEAFF. The CDR3 nucleotides read TGTGCCAGCAGCTCCAGGGGTTCCACTGAAGCTTTCTTT.

This chain uses TRBV12-3 or TRBV12-4 with TRBJ1-2; D uncertain. This CDR3 comprises 14 residues. Deletions cut 3 bases from V and 4 bases from J, with 12 bases between. Here the CDR3 reads CASSFQPSSYGYTF. Here the CDR3 DNA reads TGTGCCAGCAGTTTTCAGCCCTCCTCCTATGGCTACACCTTC.

Only a few counts were recorded for this clonotype. The chain couples TRBV27 to TRBJ1-3, with 7 bases matching TRBD1. Germline-derived CDR1 and CDR2 are MNHEY and SMNVEV (reference sequence). CDR3 length: 14 residues. V trimming: 6 bases; J trimming: 4 bases; junction bases outside the gene matches: 6. CDR3 coding DNA: TGTGCCAGCAGAACAGGGGTTGGAGGAAACACCATATATTTT. Its protein product is CASRTGVGGNTIYF.

The sample holds many counts of this clonotype. At one boundary the junction diverges from the germline segment, which might be a read error. This chain uses TRBV11-3 with TRBJ2-4; D might be TRBD1 or TRBD2, each matching 5 bases. Germline CDR1 SGHNT, CDR2 YENEEA. There are 16 residues in the CDR3. In nucleotides, the CDR3 is TGTGCTAGCAGCCCTGGGGGATCAGCGGCCAAAAACATTCAGTACTTC. It encodes CASSPGGSAAKNIQYF.

This clonotype was detected ten times or more. The chain joins TRBV29-1 to TRBJ2-1, with TRBD2 matching over 7 bases. J gave up 0 bases and V 0 bases, and 11 bases lay outside the gene matches. Germline loops: CDR1 SQVTM, CDR2 ANQGSEA. This CDR3 comprises 18 residues. Written as DNA, the CDR3 is TGCAGCGTTGAAGATAAGGACCTAGCGGCAAGCTCCTACAATGAGCAGTTCTTC. This sequence encodes CSVEDKDLAASSYNEQFF.